The 30 T cell receptor beta chains below all came from one sample that was sequenced in a study of blood T cell repertoires in COVID-19. Assay used: immunoSEQ multiplex PCR; TCRdb lists only in-frame clones, some missing. The sample has about 100,000 clones, roughly 90% seen once. The sequenced sample consisted of peripheral blood. The receptors shown here come from a human donor with COVID-19, enrolled during active disease. The donor label of this sample is uncertain.

The gene calls are TRBV7-3 and TRBJ2-3; 9 bases align to TRBD2. Germline CDR1 and CDR2: SGHTA and FQGTGA. The CDR3 runs 20 residues. The junction had 18 bases not matched to a gene; V was cut back by 2 bases and J by 3 bases. The CDR3 DNA sequence: TGTGCCAGCAGCTTAGGGGTTCGTTGGGCTAGCGGGGTTGCTACAGATACGCAGTATTTT. It is translated as CASSLGVRWASGVATDTQYF.

The V gene is TRBV5-3, the J gene TRBJ1-5; no clear D gene. TRBV5-3 is classed as an ORF, of uncertain function. The CDR3 is 14 residues long. V lost 6 bases to trimming and J lost 3 bases, with 13 bases between them. This CDR3 is CARNHRRFNQPQHF. The CDR3 DNA sequence: TGTGCCAGAAACCACCGCAGGTTCAATCAGCCCCAGCATTTT.

V and J are TRBV2 and TRBJ2-5; possibly TRBD2 for D (7 bases). Germline-derived CDR1 and CDR2 are SNHLY and FYNNEI. Trimming stripped 7 bases from V and 4 bases from J, with 16 bases between. This CDR3 contains 14 residues. In nucleotides, the CDR3 is TGTGCCAGCATTCTTGGGGGGGCAGGAGAGACCCAGTACTTC. Amino acid sequence: CASILGGAGETQYF.

The rearrangement uses TRBV6-5 and TRBJ2-5; D gene unclear. V lost 6 bases, J lost 5 bases, and 7 bases lay in between. The length of the CDR3 is 11 residues. CDR1 is MNHEY, CDR2 SVGAGI, per germline. The CDR3 DNA follows: TGTGCCAGCAGCCGCGAGGAGACCCAGTACTTC. It specifies CASSREETQYF.

With regard to this clone: In the same sample, other DNA sequences code for this CDR3. The chain couples TRBV4-1 to TRBJ2-7; a weak D match, TRBD1 (5 bases). Germline V gene data show CDR1 as MGHRA and CDR2 as YSYEKL. Trimming pared 3 bases from V and 2 bases from J, leaving 11 bases between. CDR3 length: 14 residues. CDR3 amino acids: CASSQGQAAYEQYF. As DNA, the CDR3 is TGCGCCAGCAGCCAGGGGCAGGCAGCCTACGAGCAGTACTTC.

The V call is TRBV5-8, the J call TRBJ1-4; D uncertain. The CDR3 extends over 15 amino acids. Deletions cut 0 bases from V and 5 bases from J, with 11 bases between. CDR1 and CDR2 from the germline V gene are SGHTS and YDEGEE. The CDR3 region is CASSLARGGNEKLFF. CDR3 bases: TGTGCCAGCAGCTTGGCTCGGGGAGGCAATGAAAAACTGTTTTTT.

The chain links TRBV5-4 to TRBJ1-6, with D hard to call. This CDR3 contains 14 residues. Germline V lookup: CDR1 SGHNT, CDR2 YYREEE (reference sequence). V lost 4 bases, J lost 8 bases, and 13 bases lay in between. As DNA, the CDR3 is TGTGCCAGCAGCAAGGCGGGATCCTATTCACCCCTCCACTTT. Residues: CASSKAGSYSPLHF. The full variable domain, rest sourced from reference TRBV5-4 and TRBJ1-6, is ETGVTQSPTHLIKTRGQQVTLRCSSQSGHNTVSWYQQALGQGPQFIFQYYREEENGRGNFPPRFSGLQFPNYSSELNVNALELDDSALYLCASSKAGSYSPLHFGNGTRLTVT.

The chain uses TRBV6-1 and TRBJ1-2; TRBD1 aligns across 7 bases. The trim removed 1 base at V and 5 bases at J, leaving 4 bases unmatched. The CDR3 runs to 14 residues. CDR1 is MNHNS, CDR2 SASEGT, per germline. The CDR3 nucleotides read TGTGCCAGCAGTGAAGTCGGACAGGTATATGGCTACACCTTC. Translating it yields CASSEVGQVYGYTF.

V usage is TRBV2 and J usage is TRBJ2-2; D is possibly TRBD2 (6 bases). The CDR3 is 14 amino acids. CDR1 and CDR2 from the germline V gene are SNHLY and FYNNEI. V dropped 7 bases and J dropped 2 bases, with 11 bases sitting between them. The CDR3 nucleotides read TGTGCCAGCAAAAGGGACTCAAACACCGGGGAGCTGTTTTTT. Protein product: CASKRDSNTGELFF.

This chain links TRBV2 with TRBJ2-5, with D uncertain. There are 11 residues in the CDR3. The germline V gene encodes CDR1 SNHLY and CDR2 FYNNEI. The V end was cut by 8 bases, the J end by 5 bases, with 9 bases between. CDR3 bases: TGTGCCAGCCTTCGCCGGGAGACCCAGTACTTC. Translation: CASLRRETQYF.

The rearrangement links TRBV28 to TRBJ2-1; 10 bases map to TRBD1. Germline CDR1 reads MDHEN; CDR2 reads SYDVKM. The V gene end was trimmed by 5 bases and the J gene end by 8 bases; junction bases not matched to a gene: 9. The CDR3 is 15 amino acids. The CDR3 reads CASSAPGQGQDEQFF. Here the CDR3 DNA reads TGTGCCAGCAGTGCACCGGGACAGGGGCAGGATGAGCAGTTCTTC.

The chain combines TRBV5-6 with TRBJ2-7, with D maybe TRBD1 (6 bases). Looked up from germline, CDR1 is SGHDT and CDR2 is YYEEEE. This CDR3 contains 16 residues. Between the trimmed V and J ends, which lost 4 bases and 7 bases, there was a span of 24 bases. The CDR3 spells CASSAATGSPEGEQYF. As DNA, the CDR3 is TGTGCCAGCAGCGCGGCTACAGGGAGCCCTGAGGGGGAGCAGTACTTC.

By share, this clone ranks as medium-sized (0.01 to 0.1%). The rearrangement joins TRBV21-1 to TRBJ2-3; TRBD2 reflects the table's D call only, with no check against the DNA. TRBV21-1 is assigned pseudogene status. The CDR3 totals 17 residues. CDR3 in amino acids: CASSTEPRELATDTQYF. The CDR3 DNA reads TGTGCCAGCAGCACTGAGCCTCGGGAACTAGCAACAGATACGCAGTATTTT.

The chain is built from TRBV6-5 and TRBJ1-2, with D possibly being TRBD1 (5 bases). This CDR3 comprises 14 residues. Trimming took 0 bases from V and 4 from J, leaving 9 bases between them. CDR1 is MNHEY and CDR2 is SVGAGI in the germline V gene. The CDR3 reads CASSYSQGGYGYTF. Written as DNA, the CDR3 is TGTGCCAGCAGTTACTCGCAGGGAGGCTATGGCTACACCTTC.

This clone turned up a few times. The chain uses TRBV5-1 and TRBJ2-1; 8 bases map to TRBD2. In germline, CDR1 is SGHRS, CDR2 YFSETQ. The trim removed 5 bases at V and 6 bases at J, leaving 16 bases unmatched. The CDR3 spans 17 residues. This CDR3 is CASRPSGGGVRGNEQFF. CDR3 in DNA: TGCGCCAGCAGGCCCTCGGGGGGGGGCGTAAGGGGCAATGAGCAGTTCTTC.

This clone has a single count. The chain combines TRBV19 with TRBJ2-3; perhaps TRBD1 as D (7 bases). Germline V gene lookup returns CDR1 LNHDA and CDR2 SQIVND (reference sequence). The CDR3 has 14 residues. In DNA form, the CDR3 reads TGTGCATCTTCCAGGGGGGACCTCACAGATACGCAGTATTTT. Protein: CASSRGDLTDTQYF.

V usage is TRBV29-1 and J usage is TRBJ2-6; TRBD1 matches at 11 bases. Unmatched junction bases numbered 3, after V lost 7 bases and J lost 1 base. CDR3 length: 15 residues. Germline V CDR1 and CDR2: SQVTM, ANQGSEA. Written as DNA, the CDR3 is TGCAGCGCCCGGGACAGGGGGTCTGGGGCCAACGTCCTGACTTTC. The encoded protein is CSARDRGSGANVLTF.

This clone was seen a few times. The chain employs TRBV7-3 and TRBJ2-3, with D tentatively TRBD1 (5 bases). This CDR3 is built from 14 residues. Trimming stripped 5 bases from V and 0 bases from J, with 9 bases between. Germline CDR1 reads SGHTA; CDR2 reads FQGTGA. The CDR3 DNA follows: TGTGCCAGCAGCCGCGACAGCAGCACAGATACGCAGTATTTT. Translation gives CASSRDSSTDTQYF.

The gene calls are TRBV18 and TRBJ1-5; TRBD1 matches 8 bases. V gave up 4 bases and J gave up 4 bases; unmatched junction bases: 6. CDR1 is KGHSH and CDR2 is LQKENI in the germline V gene. CDR3 length equals 15 residues. This CDR3 is CASSRGQGSNQPQHF. Written as DNA, the CDR3 is TGTGCCAGCTCACGCGGACAGGGCTCGAATCAGCCCCAGCATTTT.

This chain uses TRBV19 with TRBJ1-5; unclear D gene. Deletions cut 2 bases from V and 6 bases from J, with 8 bases between. The CDR3 consists of 13 residues. Germline lookup yields CDR1 LNHDA and CDR2 SQIVND (reference sequence). CDR3 nucleotides: TGTGCCAGTAGTATACAAGGCGGTCAGCCCCAGCATTTT. As protein: CASSIQGGQPQHF. The whole variable domain, filled in from reference TRBV19 and TRBJ1-5, reads DGGITQSPKYLFRKEGQNVTLSCEQNLNHDAMYWYRQDPGQGLRLIYYSQIVNDFQKGDIAEGYSVSREKKESFPLTVTSAQKNPTAFYLCASSIQGGQPQHFGDGTRLSIL.

The V and J genes are TRBV12-5 and TRBJ1-2; 8 nucleotides agree with TRBD1. The germline gives CDR1 LGHNT, CDR2 FRNRAP. This CDR3 has 16 amino acids. Unmatched junction bases numbered 10, after V lost 1 base and J lost 6 bases. The CDR3 coding sequence is TGTGCTAGTGGTTTGGGGGTCCAGGGGGCGATAGATGGCTACACCTTC. Translation: CASGLGVQGAIDGYTF. Full variable domain (missing parts from reference TRBV12-5 and TRBJ1-2): DARVTQTPRHKVTEMGQEVTMRCQPILGHNTVFWYRQTMMQGLELLAYFRNRAPLDDSGMPKDRFSAEMPDATLATLKIQPSEPRDSAVYFCASGLGVQGAIDGYTFGSGTRLTVV.

J is TRBJ1-4 and V is TRBV2, with no clear D. The V gene's germline CDR1 is SNHLY and CDR2 FYNNEI. V was shortened by 3 bases and J by 3 bases, with 8 bases between the two germline ends. The length of the CDR3 is 14 residues. The CDR3 bases are TGTGCCAGCAGTGACGGAGGGTCTAATGAAAAACTGTTTTTT. It is translated as CASSDGGSNEKLFF.

The chain couples TRBV29-1 to TRBJ2-7, with a possible D match to TRBD2 (5 bases). Trimming removed 4 bases at V and 5 bases at J, with 15 bases between. Germline V gene data show CDR1 as SQVTM and CDR2 as ANQGSEA. This CDR3 contains 13 residues. The CDR3 nucleotides read TGCAGCGTTGCGGAGGCGGCGGCCCACGAGCAGTACTTC. It translates to CSVAEAAAHEQYF.

The CDR3 DNA follows: TGTGCCAGCAGCTTAGCATCAAGGGCAGGGGGGAAAGAGACCCAGTACTTC. Translating gives CASSLASRAGGKETQYF. V and J are TRBV13 and TRBJ2-5; D is perhaps TRBD1 (7 bases). Trimming took 1 base from V and 3 from J, leaving 18 bases between them. The CDR3 length is 17 residues. Germline loops: CDR1 PRHDT, CDR2 FYEKMQ (reference sequence).

V gene TRBV27 combines with J gene TRBJ1-3; D is possibly TRBD1 (5 bases). Germline CDR1 and CDR2: MNHEY and SMNVEV (reference sequence). With 3 bases removed from V and 2 bases from J, the gap between germline ends came to 8 bases. This CDR3 is 14 amino acids long. For the CDR3, the DNA is TGTGCCAGCAGTTTGGCAGGGCCTGGAAACACCATATATTTT. Translating gives CASSLAGPGNTIYF.

This clone was detected only once. The CDR3 nucleotides are TGTGCCAGCAGCTTAGAAGGGACTAGCGGCACAGATACGCAGTATTTT. Translating gives CASSLEGTSGTDTQYF. The rearrangement joins TRBV7-2 to TRBJ2-3; 10 bases map to TRBD2. The germline CDR1 and CDR2 sequences are SGHTA and FQGNSA. After removal of 1 base from V and 1 base from J, the junction contained 2 bases not matched to a gene. The CDR3 covers 16 residues.

This CDR3 is CASSRGGESTEAFF. The CDR3 DNA reads as TGTGCCAGTAGTCGGGGGGGGGAAAGCACTGAAGCTTTCTTT. The chain links TRBV19 to TRBJ1-1; a possible D gene is TRBD1 (5 bases). Germline assignment: CDR1 LNHDA and CDR2 SQIVND (reference sequence). V gave up 5 bases and J gave up 4 bases, with 14 bases separating them. This CDR3 has 14 residues.

J is TRBJ2-3 and V is TRBV9; tentative D call: TRBD2 (7 bases). CDR3 length equals 16 residues. V was trimmed by 4 bases and J by 1 base, leaving 16 bases between them. Germline CDR1 and CDR2: SGDLS and YYNGEE. The CDR3 region is CASSQGGGRGTDTQYF. The CDR3 DNA follows: TGTGCCAGCAGCCAAGGGGGAGGGAGGGGCACAGATACGCAGTATTTT.

The chain links TRBV5-1 to TRBJ2-3; 9 bases agree with TRBD1. The CDR3 loop spans 15 amino acids. V trimming: 7 bases; J trimming: 2 bases; junction bases outside the gene matches: 8. Germline V gene lookup returns CDR1 SGHRS and CDR2 YFSETQ. CDR3 protein: CASGQGTIPTDTQYF. CDR3 DNA sequence: TGCGCCAGCGGACAGGGGACAATACCCACAGATACGCAGTATTTT.

V is TRBV12-5 and J is TRBJ2-2; D remains ambiguous. The CDR3 has 14 residues. Per germline, CDR1 LGHNT and CDR2 FRNRAP. The V gene lost 1 base and the J gene lost 1 base, with 4 bases spanning the gap. Written as DNA, the CDR3 is TGTGCTAGTGGTTTGGCCCAGAACACCGGGGAGCTGTTTTTT. It translates to CASGLAQNTGELFF. The full variable domain, its missing parts supplied by reference TRBV12-5 and TRBJ2-2, is DARVTQTPRHKVTEMGQEVTMRCQPILGHNTVFWYRQTMMQGLELLAYFRNRAPLDDSGMPKDRFSAEMPDATLATLKIQPSEPRDSAVYFCASGLAQNTGELFFGEGSRLTVL.